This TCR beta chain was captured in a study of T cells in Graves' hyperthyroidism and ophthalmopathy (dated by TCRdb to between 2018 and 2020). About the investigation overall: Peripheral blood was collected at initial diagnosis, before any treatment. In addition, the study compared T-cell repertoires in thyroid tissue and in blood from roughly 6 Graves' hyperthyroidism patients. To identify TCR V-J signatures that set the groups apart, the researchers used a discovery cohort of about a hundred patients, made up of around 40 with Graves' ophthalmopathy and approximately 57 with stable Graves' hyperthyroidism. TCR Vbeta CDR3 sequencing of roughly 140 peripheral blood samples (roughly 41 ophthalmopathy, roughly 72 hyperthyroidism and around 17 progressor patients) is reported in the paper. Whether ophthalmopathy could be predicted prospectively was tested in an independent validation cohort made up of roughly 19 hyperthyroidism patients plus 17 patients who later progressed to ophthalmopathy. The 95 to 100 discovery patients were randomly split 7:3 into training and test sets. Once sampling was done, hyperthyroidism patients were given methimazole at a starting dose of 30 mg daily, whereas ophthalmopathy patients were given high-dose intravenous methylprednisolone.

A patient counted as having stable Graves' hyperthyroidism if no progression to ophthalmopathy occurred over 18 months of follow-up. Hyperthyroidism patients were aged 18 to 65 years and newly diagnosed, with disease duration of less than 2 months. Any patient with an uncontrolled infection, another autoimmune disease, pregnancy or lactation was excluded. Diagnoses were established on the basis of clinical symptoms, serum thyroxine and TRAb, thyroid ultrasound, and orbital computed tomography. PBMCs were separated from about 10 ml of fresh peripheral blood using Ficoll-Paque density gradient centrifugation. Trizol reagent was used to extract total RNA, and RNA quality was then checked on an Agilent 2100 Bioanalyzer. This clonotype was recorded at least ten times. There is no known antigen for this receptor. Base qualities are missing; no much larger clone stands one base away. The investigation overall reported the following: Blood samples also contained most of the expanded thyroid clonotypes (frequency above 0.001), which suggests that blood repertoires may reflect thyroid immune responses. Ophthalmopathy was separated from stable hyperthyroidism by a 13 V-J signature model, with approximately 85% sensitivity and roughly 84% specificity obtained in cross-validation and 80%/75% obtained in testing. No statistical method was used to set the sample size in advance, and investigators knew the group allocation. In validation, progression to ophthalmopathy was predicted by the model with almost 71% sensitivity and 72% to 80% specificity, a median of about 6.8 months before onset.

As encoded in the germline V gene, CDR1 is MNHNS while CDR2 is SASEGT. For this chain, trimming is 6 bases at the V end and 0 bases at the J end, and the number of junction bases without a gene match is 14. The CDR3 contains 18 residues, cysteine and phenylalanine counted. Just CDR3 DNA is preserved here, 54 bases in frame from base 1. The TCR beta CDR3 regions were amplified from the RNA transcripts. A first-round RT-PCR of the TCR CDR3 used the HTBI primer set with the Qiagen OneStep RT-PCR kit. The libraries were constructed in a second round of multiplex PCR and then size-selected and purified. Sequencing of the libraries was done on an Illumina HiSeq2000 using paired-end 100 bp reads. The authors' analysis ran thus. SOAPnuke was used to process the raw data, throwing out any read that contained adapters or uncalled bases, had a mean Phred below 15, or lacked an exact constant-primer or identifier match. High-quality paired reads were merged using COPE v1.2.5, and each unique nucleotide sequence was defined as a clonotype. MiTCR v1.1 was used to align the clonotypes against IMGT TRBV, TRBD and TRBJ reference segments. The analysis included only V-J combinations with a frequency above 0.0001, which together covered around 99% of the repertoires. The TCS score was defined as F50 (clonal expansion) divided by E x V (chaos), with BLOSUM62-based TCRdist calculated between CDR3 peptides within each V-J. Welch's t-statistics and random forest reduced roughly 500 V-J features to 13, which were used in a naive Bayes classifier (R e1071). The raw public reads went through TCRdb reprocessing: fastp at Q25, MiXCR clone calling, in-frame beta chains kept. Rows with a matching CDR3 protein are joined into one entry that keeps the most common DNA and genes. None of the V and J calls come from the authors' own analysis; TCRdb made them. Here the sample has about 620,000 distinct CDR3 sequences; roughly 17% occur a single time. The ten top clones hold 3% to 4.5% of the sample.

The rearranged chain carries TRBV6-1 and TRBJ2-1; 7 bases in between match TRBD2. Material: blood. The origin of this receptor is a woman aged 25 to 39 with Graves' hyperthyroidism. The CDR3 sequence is CASRFRPRSGHSYNEQFF. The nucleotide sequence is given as TGTGCCAGCAGATTTAGACCCCGTAGCGGGCACTCCTACAATGAGCAGTTCTTC.